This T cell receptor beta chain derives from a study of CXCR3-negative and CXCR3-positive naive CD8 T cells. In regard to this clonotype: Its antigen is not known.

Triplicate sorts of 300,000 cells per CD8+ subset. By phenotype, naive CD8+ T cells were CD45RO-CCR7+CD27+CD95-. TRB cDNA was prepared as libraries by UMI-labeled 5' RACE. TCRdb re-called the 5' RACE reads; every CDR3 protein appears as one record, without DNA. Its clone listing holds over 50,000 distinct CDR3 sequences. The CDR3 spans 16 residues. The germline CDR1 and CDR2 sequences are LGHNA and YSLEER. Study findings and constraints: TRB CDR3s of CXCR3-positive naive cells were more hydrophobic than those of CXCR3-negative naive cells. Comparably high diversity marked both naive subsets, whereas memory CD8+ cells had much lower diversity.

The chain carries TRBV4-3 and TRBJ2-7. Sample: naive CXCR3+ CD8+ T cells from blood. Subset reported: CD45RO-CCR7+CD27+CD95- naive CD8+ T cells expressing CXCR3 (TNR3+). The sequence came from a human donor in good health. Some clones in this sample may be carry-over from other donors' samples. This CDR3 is CASSQDRGTRSYEQYF.